This note documents a single TCR beta chain sequence. Its antigen is as yet unknown. The time point: baseline, week 1 (first vaccination visit). Treatment in this sample: pre-vaccination baseline after standard-of-care therapy. The assay was immunoSEQ multiplex PCR, and TCRdb's table has in-frame clones only and misses some. The sample yields nearly 50,000 clones, approximately 90% seen once. These data originate in a study of a mutant IDH1 vaccine in newly diagnosed glioma. Study information: The therapy given earlier, which was standard therapy, consisted of radiotherapy, temozolomide, or both, and most of the patients received both.

Trimming removed 8 bases at V and 3 bases at J, with 14 bases between. Germline loops: CDR1 KGHSH, CDR2 LQKENI. The CDR3 length is 14 residues. Study-level results: Among patients, roughly 94% showed immune responses induced by the vaccine. Pseudoprogression appeared unlinked to shifts in leading peripheral T cell clonotypes.

The gene calls are TRBV18 and TRBJ1-5; D not certain. Sequenced here: PBMCs, sampled from a glioma patient treated with radiotherapy, temozolomide or both. The sequence derives from a man aged 35 to 55 with glioma. CDR3 amino acids: CASQQVGNNQPQHF. The CDR3 DNA follows: TGTGCCAGCCAGCAGGTCGGCAACAATCAGCCCCAGCATTTT.